This TCR beta chain stems from a study of T cells in Graves' hyperthyroidism and ophthalmopathy. Exclusion of patients followed from uncontrolled infection, other autoimmune disease, pregnancy or lactation. This CDR3 comprises 13 residues. The V end lost 7 bases, the J end lost 0 bases, and 9 bases lay between the germline ends. The V gene's germline CDR1 is SGHVS and CDR2 FQNEAQ. Researchers took RNA transcripts and amplified the TCR beta CDR3 regions from them. The HTBI primer set served for first-round RT-PCR of the TCR CDR3. Using its own MiXCR run on the multiplex PCR reads, TCRdb lists one record per CDR3 protein. The sample lists about 49,000 distinct CDR3 sequences; roughly half were seen once.

The sequenced material came from peripheral blood or thyroid tissue (not recorded which). The chain joins TRBV7-8 to TRBJ1-1; D is ambiguous. The source of this sequence is a man between 18 and 35 years old with Graves' hyperthyroidism. The CDR3 coding sequence is TGTGCCAGCAAGGACGGCATGAACACTGAAGCTTTCTTT. It is translated as CASKDGMNTEAFF. The variable domain in full, completed from reference TRBV7-8 and TRBJ1-1, reads GAGVSQSPRYKVAKRGQDVALRCDPISGHVSLFWYQQALGQGPEFLTYFQNEAQLDKSGLPSDRFFAERPEGSVSTLKIQRTQQEDSAVYLCASKDGMNTEAFFGQGTRLTVV.